This T cell receptor (beta chain) was found in a study of shared clonotypes between healthy human individuals. Several immunoSEQ plates received, in even portions, the genomic DNA of each subset. Authors' analysis steps: Quality scores were absent from the junction-only immunoSEQ sequences, so filtering differed. Sequenced by immunoSEQ multiplex PCR; TCRdb stores in-frame clones only, minus some. That table supplies the V and J calls and clone size; D and trimming were determined from the DNA. Of under 850,000 clones detected, roughly two thirds appear once; the ten largest clones hold roughly 1.8%. The study's findings and limits: As a rule, naive subsets had a larger estimated richness than memory subsets. Clonotype sharing among donors was thought likely to change with sequencing depth.

This CDR3 comprises 14 residues. V dropped 5 bases and J dropped 6 bases, with 15 bases sitting between them. From germline, CDR1 is SGHAT and CDR2 FQNNGV. Remarks on this clone: Its specificity is not known.

The sequenced material came from memory CD4+ T cells sorted from blood. Subset noted: CD45RA-negative fraction. This receptor was taken from a woman between 25 and 40 years old in good health. This rearrangement joins TRBV11-2 to TRBJ2-3; D remains ambiguous. For the CDR3, the DNA is TGTGCCAGCAGCCCCGGCCAGACTCGGGATACGCAGTATTTT. This gives the protein CASSPGQTRDTQYF. Using reference TRBV11-2 and TRBJ2-3 for the parts outside the CDR3, the full variable domain is EAGVAQSPRYKIIEKRQSVAFWCNPISGHATLYWYQQILGQGPKLLIQFQNNGVVDDSQLPKDRFSAERLKGVDSTLKIQPAKLEDSAVYLCASSPGQTRDTQYFGPGTRLTVL.